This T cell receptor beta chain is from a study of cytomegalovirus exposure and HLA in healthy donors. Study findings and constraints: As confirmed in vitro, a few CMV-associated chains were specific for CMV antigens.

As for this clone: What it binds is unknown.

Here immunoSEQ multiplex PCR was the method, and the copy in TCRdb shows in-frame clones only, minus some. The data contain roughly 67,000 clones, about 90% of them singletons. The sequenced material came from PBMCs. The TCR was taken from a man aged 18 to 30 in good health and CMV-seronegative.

CDR3 region: CASSFDRGSYGYTF. The CDR3, as DNA: TGTGCCAGCAGCTTCGACAGGGGTAGCTATGGCTACACCTTC. The chain combines TRBV7-2 with TRBJ1-2; 8 bases fit TRBD1. The CDR3 sequence is 14 residues long. Germline V lookup: CDR1 SGHTA, CDR2 FQGNSA. Trimming removed 3 bases from V and 4 bases from J; junction bases left unmatched: 4. The whole variable domain, remainder taken from reference TRBV7-2 and TRBJ1-2, is GAGVSQSPSNKVTEKGKDVELRCDPISGHTALYWYRQSLGQGLEFLIYFQGNSAPDKSGLPSDRFSAERTGGSVSTLTIQRTQQEDSAVYLCASSFDRGSYGYTFGSGTRLTVV.